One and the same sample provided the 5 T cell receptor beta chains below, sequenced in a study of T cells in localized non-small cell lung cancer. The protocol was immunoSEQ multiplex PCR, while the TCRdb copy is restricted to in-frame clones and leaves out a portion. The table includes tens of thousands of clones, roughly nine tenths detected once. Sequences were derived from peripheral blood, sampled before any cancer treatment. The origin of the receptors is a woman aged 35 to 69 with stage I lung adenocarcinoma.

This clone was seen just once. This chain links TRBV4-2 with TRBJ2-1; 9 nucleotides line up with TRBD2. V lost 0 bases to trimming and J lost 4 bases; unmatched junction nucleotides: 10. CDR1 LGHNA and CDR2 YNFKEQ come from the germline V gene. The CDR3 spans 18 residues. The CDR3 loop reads CASSQDGNSGGKYNEQFF. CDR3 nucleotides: TGTGCCAGCAGCCAAGATGGTAATAGCGGGGGAAAATACAATGAGCAGTTCTTC.

DNA for the CDR3: TGTGCCAGTAGTCGAGAGTTGAACACTGAAGCTTTCTTT. Amino acids: CASSRELNTEAFF. The chain links TRBV19 to TRBJ1-1; D gene uncertain. Per the germline V gene, CDR1 is LNHDA and CDR2 is SQIVND (reference sequence). The germline V and J ends were trimmed by 5 bases and 0 bases, with 7 bases remaining between them. CDR3 length equals 13 residues.

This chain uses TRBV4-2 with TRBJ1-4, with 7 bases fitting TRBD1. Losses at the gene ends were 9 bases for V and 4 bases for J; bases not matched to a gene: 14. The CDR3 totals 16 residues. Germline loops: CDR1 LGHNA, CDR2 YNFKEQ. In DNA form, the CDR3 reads TGTGCCAGTACACGTGATCGGACAGGCGTTAATGAAAAACTGTTTTTT. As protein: CASTRDRTGVNEKLFF.

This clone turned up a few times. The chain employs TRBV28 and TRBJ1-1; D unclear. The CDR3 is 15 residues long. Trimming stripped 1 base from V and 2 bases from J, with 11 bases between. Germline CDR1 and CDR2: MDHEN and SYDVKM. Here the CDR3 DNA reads TGTGCCAGCAGTTTATCATACCATACCAACACTGAAGCTTTCTTT. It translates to CASSLSYHTNTEAFF.

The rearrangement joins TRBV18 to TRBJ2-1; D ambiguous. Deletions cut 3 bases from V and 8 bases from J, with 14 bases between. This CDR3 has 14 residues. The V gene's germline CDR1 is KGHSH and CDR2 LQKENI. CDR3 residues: CASSPGLGNDEQFF. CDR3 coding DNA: TGTGCCAGCTCACCGGGTCTTGGGAACGATGAGCAGTTCTTC.